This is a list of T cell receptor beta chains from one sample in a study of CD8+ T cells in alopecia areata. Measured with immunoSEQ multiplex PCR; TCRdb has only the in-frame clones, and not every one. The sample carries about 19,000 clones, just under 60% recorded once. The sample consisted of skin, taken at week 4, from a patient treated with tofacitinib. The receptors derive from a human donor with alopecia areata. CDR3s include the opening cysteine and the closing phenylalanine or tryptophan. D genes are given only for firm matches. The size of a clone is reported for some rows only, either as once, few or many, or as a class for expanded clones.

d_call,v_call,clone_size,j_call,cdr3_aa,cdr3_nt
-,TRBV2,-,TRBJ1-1,CASSGVQAFTEAFF,TGTGCCAGCAGTGGGGTCCAGGCGTTCACTGAAGCTTTCTTT
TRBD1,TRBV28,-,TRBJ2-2,CASSSPGTGTGELFF,TGTGCCAGCAGTTCCCCCGGGACAGGGACCGGGGAGCTGTTTTTT
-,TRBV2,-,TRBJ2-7,CASRRTPGSGEQYF,TGTGCCAGCAGACGGACGCCGGGCTCGGGTGAGCAGTACTTC
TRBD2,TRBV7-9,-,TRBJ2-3,CASSPPGGRTDTQYF,TGTGCCAGCAGCCCCCCGGGGGGACGCACAGATACGCAGTATTTT
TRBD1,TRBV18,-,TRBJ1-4,CASSSYRGGEKLFF,TGTGCCAGCTCATCGTACAGGGGAGGTGAAAAACTGTTTTTT
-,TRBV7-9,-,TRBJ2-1,CAGDRASSYNEQFF,TGTGCCGGTGATAGGGCTAGCTCCTACAATGAGCAGTTCTTC
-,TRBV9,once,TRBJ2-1,CASSPEGEIRSYNEQFF,TGTGCCAGCAGCCCAGAAGGGGAGATCCGCTCCTACAATGAGCAGTTCTTC
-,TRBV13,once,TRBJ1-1,CASSLLSFAGTGNTEAFF,TGTGCCAGCAGCTTATTATCCTTCGCAGGCACGGGTAACACTGAAGCTTTCTTT
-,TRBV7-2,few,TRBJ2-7,CASSPTGGPYEQYF,TGTGCCAGCAGCCCTACAGGCGGGCCCTACGAGCAGTACTTC
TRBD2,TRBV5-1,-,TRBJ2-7,CASSLGTSVYEQYF,TGCGCCAGCAGCTTGGGGACTAGTGTCTACGAGCAGTACTTC
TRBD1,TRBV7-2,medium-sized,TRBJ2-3,CASRRDSSDTQYF,TGTGCCAGCAGGAGGGACAGTTCAGATACGCAGTATTTT
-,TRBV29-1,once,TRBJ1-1,CSVDLWESTEAFF,TGCAGCGTTGACCTGTGGGAGAGCACTGAAGCTTTCTTT
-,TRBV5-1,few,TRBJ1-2,CASSLEVGEMYGYTF,TGCGCCAGCAGCTTGGAGGTGGGGGAGATGTATGGCTACACCTTC
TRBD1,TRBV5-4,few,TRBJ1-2,CASSFEVFGQGAGGYTF,TGTGCCAGCAGCTTTGAAGTTTTTGGCCAGGGGGCTGGTGGCTACACCTTC
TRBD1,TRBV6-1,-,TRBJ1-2,CASTPQGARGYTF,TGTGCCAGCACCCCACAGGGGGCGAGGGGCTACACCTTC
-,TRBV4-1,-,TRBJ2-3,CASSPSPFSSTDTQYF,TGCGCCAGCAGCCCATCGCCCTTTTCTAGCACAGATACGCAGTATTTT
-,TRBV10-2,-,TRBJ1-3,CASGFRLAGNTIYF,TGCGCCAGCGGGTTTCGTTTGGCTGGAAACACCATATATTTT
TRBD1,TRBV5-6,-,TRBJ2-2,CASSPGQGDTGELFF,TGTGCCAGCAGCCCGGGACAGGGGGACACCGGGGAGCTGTTTTTT
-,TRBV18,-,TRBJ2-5,CASSPLRGGEKETQYF,TGTGCCAGCTCACCGCTGCGCGGGGGCGAGAAGGAGACCCAGTACTTC
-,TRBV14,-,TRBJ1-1,CASSQVQGQARLRDTEAFF,TGTGCCAGCAGCCAAGTCCAGGGACAAGCGCGGTTGCGGGACACTGAAGCTTTCTTT
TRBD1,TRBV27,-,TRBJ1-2,CASSTRQGNYGYTF,TGTGCCAGCAGTACCCGACAGGGGAACTATGGCTACACCTTC
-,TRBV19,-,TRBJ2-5,CASSPQIGRAQYF,TGTGCCAGTAGTCCGCAGATCGGTAGGGCCCAGTACTTC
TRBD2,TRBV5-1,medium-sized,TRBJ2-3,CASSSGLLTLTDTQYF,TGCGCCAGCAGCTCGGGACTATTAACACTCACAGATACGCAGTATTTT
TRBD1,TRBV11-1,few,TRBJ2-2,CASSKQGAAMTGELFF,TGTGCCAGCAGCAAACAGGGGGCGGCGATGACCGGGGAGCTGTTTTTT
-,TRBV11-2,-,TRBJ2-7,CASSFNRGAGYEQYF,TGTGCCAGCAGCTTCAACAGAGGGGCAGGCTACGAGCAGTACTTC
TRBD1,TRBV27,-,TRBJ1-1,CANPGTGFNTEAFF,TGTGCCAATCCCGGGACAGGGTTTAACACTGAAGCTTTCTTT
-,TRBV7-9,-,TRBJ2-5,CASSQVKGAGETQYF,TGTGCCAGCAGCCAAGTAAAAGGGGCGGGGGAGACCCAGTACTTC
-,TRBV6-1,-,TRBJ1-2,CASSEEGRYYGYTF,TGTGCCAGCAGTGAAGAGGGCCGATACTATGGCTACACCTTC
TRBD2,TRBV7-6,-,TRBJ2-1,CASSRPMAGGHYEQFF,TGTGCCAGCAGCCGCCCAATGGCGGGGGGGCACTATGAGCAGTTCTTC
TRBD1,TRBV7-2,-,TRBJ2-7,CASSARQGPYEQYF,TGTGCCAGCAGCGCCCGACAGGGGCCCTACGAGCAGTACTTC
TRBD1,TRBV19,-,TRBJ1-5,CAKRDSGGYSNQPQHF,TGTGCCAAGCGGGACAGTGGGGGGTATAGCAATCAGCCCCAGCATTTT
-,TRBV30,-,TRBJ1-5,CAWTRSGGSLSNQPQHF,TGTGCCTGGACCCGTTCTGGCGGGTCGCTTAGCAATCAGCCCCAGCATTTT
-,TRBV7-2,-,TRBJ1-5,CASGWSNQPQHF,TGTGCCAGCGGGTGGAGCAATCAGCCCCAGCATTTT
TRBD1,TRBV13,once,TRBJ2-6,CASSARDRGLLSGANVLTF,TGTGCCAGCAGCGCCCGGGACAGGGGCCTCTTGTCTGGGGCCAACGTCCTGACTTTC
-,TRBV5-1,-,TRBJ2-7,CASSLGGGLRGEQYF,TGCGCCAGCAGCTTGGGTGGGGGGCTAAGAGGCGAGCAGTACTTC
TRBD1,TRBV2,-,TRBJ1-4,CASTGTANEKLFF,TGTGCCAGCACCGGGACAGCTAATGAAAAACTGTTTTTT